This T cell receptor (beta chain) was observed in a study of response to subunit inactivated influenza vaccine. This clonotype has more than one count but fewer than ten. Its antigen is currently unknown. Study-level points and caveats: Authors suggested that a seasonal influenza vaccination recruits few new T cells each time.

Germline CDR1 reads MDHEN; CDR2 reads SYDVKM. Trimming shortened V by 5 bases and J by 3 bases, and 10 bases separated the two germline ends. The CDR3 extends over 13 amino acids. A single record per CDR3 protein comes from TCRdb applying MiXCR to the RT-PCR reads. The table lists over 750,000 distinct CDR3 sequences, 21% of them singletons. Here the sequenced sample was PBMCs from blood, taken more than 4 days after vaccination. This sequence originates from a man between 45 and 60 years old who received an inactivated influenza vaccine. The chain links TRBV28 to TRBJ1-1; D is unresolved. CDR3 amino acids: CASSPTRYTEAFF. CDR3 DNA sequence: TGTGCCAGCAGTCCCACACGGTACACTGAAGCTTTCTTT.